Below, 31 T cell receptor beta chains from the same sample are listed, as sequenced in a study of blood T cell repertoires in COVID-19. Libraries were prepared by immunoSEQ multiplex PCR; TCRdb keeps only in-frame clonotypes and omits some of them. The table includes about 200,000 clones, about 83% detected once. The sequenced sample consisted of peripheral blood. Every receptor here comes from a man aged 55 to 70 who had recovered from COVID-19.

V usage is TRBV9 and J usage is TRBJ1-2, with D tentatively TRBD1 (5 bases). Looked up from germline, CDR1 is SGDLS and CDR2 is YYNGEE. V was shortened by 2 bases and J by 1 base, with 9 bases between the two germline ends. The CDR3 loop spans 14 amino acids. This CDR3 is CASSVTGNNYGYTF. DNA of the CDR3: TGTGCCAGCAGCGTTACAGGCAATAACTATGGCTACACCTTC.

J is TRBJ2-2 and V is TRBV30; tentative D call: TRBD2 (6 bases). Germline V gene lookup returns CDR1 GTSNPN and CDR2 SVGIG (reference sequence). Trimming cost V 6 bases and J 5 bases, with 25 bases left between them. CDR3 length equals 17 residues. The CDR3 loop is CACRGGDKAPETGELFF. CDR3 bases: TGTGCCTGCCGTGGAGGGGATAAGGCCCCCGAGACCGGGGAGCTGTTTTTT.

This chain joins TRBV7-2 and TRBJ1-1; 8 nucleotides line up with TRBD1. CDR1 SGHTA and CDR2 FQGNSA come from the germline V gene. With V trimmed by 6 bases and J by 3 bases, 3 bases remained unmatched. The CDR3 has 13 residues. CDR3 sequence reads: CASSRQGHTEAFF. In DNA, the CDR3 is TGTGCCAGCAGTCGACAGGGGCACACTGAAGCTTTCTTT.

This chain uses TRBV6-1 with TRBJ2-1; D possibly corresponds to TRBD2 (7 bases). This CDR3 contains 15 residues. Per germline, CDR1 MNHNS and CDR2 SASEGT. The germline V and J ends were trimmed by 3 bases and 5 bases, with 14 bases remaining between them. In DNA, the CDR3 is TGTGCCAGCAGTGAGGGGGGGGCTACCCACAATGAGCAGTTCTTC. This sequence encodes CASSEGGATHNEQFF.

The V and J genes are TRBV5-1 and TRBJ2-3; unclear D gene. The CDR3 contains 14 residues. Germline-derived CDR1 and CDR2 are SGHRS and YFSETQ. The V and J ends lost 4 bases and 1 base respectively, with 10 bases between them. CDR3 loop: CASSQNSGTDTQYF. DNA of the CDR3: TGCGCCAGCAGCCAAAATTCAGGCACAGATACGCAGTATTTT.

The V gene is TRBV12-3 or TRBV12-4, the J gene TRBJ1-1; D gene unclear. V dropped 5 bases and J dropped 1 base, with 8 bases sitting between them. The CDR3 is 13 amino acids. The CDR3 protein is CASSITENTEAFF. The CDR3, as DNA: TGTGCCAGCAGTATAACAGAGAACACTGAAGCTTTCTTT.

This chain links TRBV27 with TRBJ2-1; D gene ambiguous. CDR3 length equals 15 residues. The V and J ends lost 10 bases and 0 bases respectively, with 16 bases between them. Germline CDR1 reads MNHEY; CDR2 reads SMNVEV (reference sequence). The CDR3, as DNA: TGTGCCACGTCGGTTGACCGGAGCTCCTACAATGAGCAGTTCTTC. As protein: CATSVDRSSYNEQFF.

The rearrangement uses TRBV6-5 and TRBJ2-1, with D perhaps TRBD2 (6 bases). Germline CDR1 is MNHEY and CDR2 is SVGAGI. CDR3 size: 14 residues. V dropped 10 bases and J dropped 9 bases, with 22 bases sitting between them. This CDR3 reads CATSVGSGIGEQFF. As DNA, the CDR3 is TGTGCCACCTCTGTCGGGAGCGGTATTGGTGAGCAGTTCTTC.

This clone showed up just a few times. The gene calls are TRBV7-2 and TRBJ2-1; TRBD2 aligns across 8 bases. Germline CDR1 is SGHTA and CDR2 is FQGNSA. The CDR3 is 15 residues long. V gave up 1 base and J gave up 9 bases; unmatched junction bases: 8. CDR3 sequence: CASSLDGGASVEQFF. The CDR3, as DNA: TGTGCCAGCAGCTTAGACGGGGGGGCATCGGTTGAGCAGTTCTTC.

This clone was seen just once. The chain recombines TRBV5-1 with TRBJ2-2; D is perhaps TRBD2 (5 bases). The CDR3 spans 16 residues. V dropped 5 bases and J dropped 4 bases, with 18 bases sitting between them. The germline gives CDR1 SGHRS, CDR2 YFSETQ. CDR3: CASSPDSPSFTGELFF. CDR3 nucleotide sequence: TGCGCCAGCAGTCCGGACTCCCCGAGCTTCACCGGGGAGCTGTTTTTT.

The chain combines TRBV19 with TRBJ2-7; 11 bases line up with TRBD2. This CDR3 has 16 residues. J gave up 0 bases and V 5 bases, and 6 bases lay outside the gene matches. CDR1 is LNHDA, CDR2 SQIVND, per germline (reference sequence). CDR3 sequence: CASSGATSGVSYEQYF. The CDR3 DNA is TGTGCCAGTAGTGGGGCGACTAGCGGGGTCTCCTACGAGCAGTACTTC.

The chain employs TRBV7-3 and TRBJ2-2; D is perhaps TRBD2 (7 bases). The V gene's germline CDR1 is SGHTA and CDR2 FQGTGA. Trimming took off 5 bases at V and 1 base at J, with 14 bases between the two ends. The CDR3 is made up of 16 amino acids. CDR3 sequence reads: CASSRGASGNTGELFF. CDR3 DNA sequence: TGTGCCAGCAGCCGGGGGGCTAGCGGGAACACCGGGGAGCTGTTTTTT.

The chain joins TRBV9 to TRBJ1-1; D is possibly TRBD1 (6 bases). The CDR3 extends over 13 amino acids. Germline V gives CDR1 SGDLS, CDR2 YYNGEE. V gave up 3 bases and J gave up 4 bases, with 10 bases separating them. DNA of the CDR3: TGTGCCAGCAGCGAGGGGGAAGGCACTGAAGCTTTCTTT. Protein sequence: CASSEGEGTEAFF.

This chain links TRBV10-1 with TRBJ2-7, with a weak D call TRBD2 (5 bases). This CDR3 comprises 15 residues. Germline V gene lookup returns CDR1 WNHNN and CDR2 SYGVQD (reference sequence). Trimming removed 10 bases at V and 0 bases at J, with 19 bases between. CDR3 DNA sequence: TGCGCCACCCTCCGAGGGCCCCTCCACTCCTACGAGCAGTACTTC. Residues: CATLRGPLHSYEQYF.

This clone appeared a single time. The V and J genes are TRBV30 and TRBJ2-1; D ambiguous. The V end lost 2 bases, the J end lost 10 bases, and 12 bases lay between the germline ends. The CDR3 runs 12 residues. Per the germline V gene, CDR1 is GTSNPN and CDR2 is SVGIG (reference sequence). CDR3 amino acids: CAWSRSRKEQFF. The CDR3 DNA sequence: TGTGCCTGGAGTCGCTCCAGGAAGGAGCAGTTCTTC. Complete variable domain (other parts from reference TRBV30 and TRBJ2-1): SQTIHQWPATLVQPVGSPLSLECTVEGTSNPNLYWYRQAAGRGLQLLFYSVGIGQISSEVPQNLSASRPQDRQFILSSKKLLLSDSGFYLCAWSRSRKEQFFGPGTRLTVL.

The V gene is TRBV29-1, the J gene TRBJ1-2, with D unclear. The CDR3 is 11 residues long. Trimming took 4 bases from V and 3 from J, leaving 6 bases between them. The germline V gene has CDR1 SQVTM and CDR2 ANQGSEA. The chain's CDR3 is CSVVLDYGYTF. Written as DNA, the CDR3 is TGCAGCGTTGTCCTAGACTATGGCTACACCTTC.

The chain carries TRBV7-2 and TRBJ2-4, with D uncertain. Germline CDR1 reads SGHTA; CDR2 reads FQGNSA. The CDR3 runs 14 residues. With 1 base removed from V and 6 bases from J, the gap between germline ends came to 10 bases. The CDR3 here is CASSLGLVLNIQYF. DNA of the CDR3: TGTGCCAGCAGCTTAGGTTTAGTGTTAAACATTCAGTACTTC.

V gene TRBV6-5 combines with J gene TRBJ2-7; TRBD1 matches 8 bases. The CDR3 has 14 residues. Losses at the gene ends were 7 bases for V and 5 bases for J; bases not matched to a gene: 10. Germline V gene lookup returns CDR1 MNHEY and CDR2 SVGAGI. CDR3 nucleotides: TGTGCCAGCAACGAGGAGGGGACAGGAGACGAGCAGTACTTC. This sequence encodes CASNEEGTGDEQYF.

The chain recombines TRBV7-2 with TRBJ2-1; D is unclear. Germline CDR1 is SGHTA and CDR2 is FQGNSA. The CDR3 runs 13 residues. Trimming took 6 bases from V and 3 from J, leaving 9 bases between them. CDR3 in DNA: TGTGCCAGCAGAGCCAACTACTACAATGAGCAGTTCTTC. Translating gives CASRANYYNEQFF.

The chain carries TRBV19 and TRBJ1-6; 8 bases line up with TRBD1. The CDR3 covers 16 residues. Trimming cost V 1 base and J 5 bases; bases outside gene matches: 4. CDR1 is LNHDA and CDR2 is SQIVND in the germline V gene (reference sequence). Here the CDR3 reads CASSIGPGQDNSPLHF. The CDR3 DNA is TGTGCCAGTAGTATAGGCCCGGGACAGGATAATTCACCCCTCCACTTT.

The chain joins TRBV10-3 to TRBJ1-2, with D possibly being TRBD1 (5 bases). The V gene lost 0 bases and the J gene lost 7 bases, with 18 bases spanning the gap. Germline V gene data show CDR1 as ENHRY and CDR2 as SYGVKD. The CDR3 sequence is 16 residues long. CDR3 sequence reads: CAISESVDDRGGGYTF. The CDR3 nucleotides are TGTGCCATCAGTGAGTCGGTGGATGATAGGGGTGGTGGCTACACCTTC.

V and J are TRBV5-1 and TRBJ2-3; D may be TRBD2 (6 bases). Germline values: CDR1 SGHRS, CDR2 YFSETQ. This CDR3 has 14 amino acids. Trimming pared 4 bases from V and 3 bases from J, leaving 12 bases between. CDR3 sequence: CASSIDRGTDTQYF. CDR3 coding DNA: TGCGCCAGCAGCATCGATCGGGGGACAGATACGCAGTATTTT.

The rearrangement links TRBV6-2 or TRBV6-3 to TRBJ1-5, with TRBD1 identical over 9 bases. After removal of 2 bases from V and 0 bases from J, the junction contained 8 bases not matched to a gene. The CDR3 extends over 18 amino acids. Germline V gene lookup returns CDR1 MNHEY and CDR2 SVGEGT. CDR3 region: CASSYGPTGGVSNQPQHF. The CDR3 region has the DNA TGTGCCAGCAGTTACGGGCCCACAGGGGGCGTTAGCAATCAGCCCCAGCATTTT.

The V call is TRBV28, the J call TRBJ2-3, with TRBD2 matching over 12 bases. The CDR3 spans 16 residues. Trimming cost V 5 bases and J 2 bases; bases outside gene matches: 5. Per the germline V gene, CDR1 is MDHEN and CDR2 is SYDVKM. The CDR3, as DNA: TGTGCCAGCAGTATAGGACTAGCGGGGTACACAGATACGCAGTATTTT. This encodes CASSIGLAGYTDTQYF.

This chain uses TRBV3-1 (or the pseudogene TRBV3-2) with TRBJ2-5, with 8 bases identical to TRBD2. CDR3 size: 15 residues. V gave up 1 base and J gave up 2 bases; unmatched junction bases: 3. CDR1 and CDR2 from the germline V gene are LGHDT and YNNKEL (reference sequence). CDR3 DNA sequence: TGTGCCAGCAGCCAAGCACTAGCGGCACAAGAGACCCAGTACTTC. Translation gives CASSQALAAQETQYF.

The chain is built from TRBV5-6 and TRBJ1-2; perhaps TRBD1 as D (5 bases). V lost 1 base, J lost 5 bases, and 12 bases lay in between. Germline assignment: CDR1 SGHDT and CDR2 YYEEEE. The CDR3 is made up of 14 amino acids. The CDR3 bases are TGTGCCAGCAGCTTGAGTCAGGGAAGGTATGGCTACACCTTC. Translation: CASSLSQGRYGYTF.

The gene calls are TRBV5-4 and TRBJ2-5; D not resolved. Germline V lookup: CDR1 SGHNT, CDR2 YYREEE (reference sequence). The CDR3 has 14 amino acids. V shed 0 bases and J shed 3 bases, with 9 bases lying between them. The CDR3 loop is CASSLADFEETQYF. The CDR3 nucleotides read TGTGCCAGCAGCTTGGCCGACTTCGAAGAGACCCAGTACTTC.

The sample holds one count of this clone. CDR3 bases: TGTGCCAGTAGTAGCCGACAGGGGGCTGGGCAGCCCCAGCATTTT. Its protein product is CASSSRQGAGQPQHF. The gene calls are TRBV19 and TRBJ1-5; 10 bases are shared with TRBD1. The germline V gene has CDR1 LNHDA and CDR2 SQIVND (reference sequence). The CDR3 is 15 residues long. V shed 4 bases, J shed 7 bases, and the junction held 7 bases outside the gene matches.

The genes are TRBV2 and TRBJ1-1; 8 bases fit TRBD1. The CDR3 extends over 15 amino acids. Germline-derived CDR1 and CDR2 are SNHLY and FYNNEI. With V trimmed by 3 bases and J by 3 bases, 6 bases remained unmatched. This CDR3 is CASSELQGVDTEAFF. DNA of the CDR3: TGTGCCAGCAGTGAGCTACAGGGGGTTGACACTGAAGCTTTCTTT.

The V gene is TRBV19, the J gene TRBJ1-5; D unclear. This CDR3 comprises 12 residues. V lost 7 bases and J lost 4, with 8 bases in between. CDR1 LNHDA and CDR2 SQIVND come from the germline V gene (reference sequence). CDR3 nucleotide sequence: TGTGCCAGTACTCAGGTTAATCAGCCCCAGCATTTT. This codes for CASTQVNQPQHF.

This chain joins TRBV7-2 and TRBJ2-7, with D perhaps matching TRBD2 (5 bases). CDR3 size: 15 residues. CDR1 and CDR2 from the germline V gene are SGHTA and FQGNSA. Between the trimmed V and J ends, which lost 1 base and 3 bases, there was a span of 13 bases. The CDR3 DNA reads TGTGCCAGCAGCTTAGTTACCGGACTGATCTACGAGCAGTACTTC. Translated: CASSLVTGLIYEQYF.